Sequencing of this T cell receptor (beta chain) was carried out in a study of human T cells and chemical hapten exposure (dated by TCRdb to about 2021). Study-wide context: For sensitization, 2% DPC in acetone was applied to a roughly 2 cm by roughly 2 cm area of upper inner arm skin. Throughout the study period of 20 to 30 weeks, patients also received therapeutic DPC doses to the scalp every week. Patch testing was done on the upper back using Finn chambers containing 0.01% DPC, and results were scored after 6 days according to International Contact Dermatitis Research Group standards. Alopecia areata with under or over 50% scalp involvement, alopecia totalis and alopecia universalis were represented in the patient cohort, which was mostly female. The libraries were sequenced as a pool, and the TCR yield per sample differed mostly because of small variations in library volumes within the pool. The study tracked peripheral blood TCR repertoire changes in vivo during primary and secondary sensitization to the hapten diphenylcyclopropenone (DPC) in alopecia patients. Blood samples were taken from patients before sensitization (week 0) and then at 2, 6 and about 24 weeks after DPC sensitization. For TCR sequencing, blood came from about 28 alopecia patients at anywhere from one to four time points (pre-sensitization, 2, 6 and 24 weeks). Broad study findings and their caveats: Expanded TCRs formed significantly more large CDR3 similarity clusters than pre-sensitization or healthy control sets, consistent with antigen-driven responses. Alopecia, a presumed autoimmune disease, was present in all patients, so the immune response of the patients might differ from that of healthy individuals. Repeated subsampling changed both the strength of the expansion versus patch-test correlation and the threshold at which that correlation became significant. DPC sensitization did not change the number of TCRs with a frequency above 1 in 1000, and there was no evidence of changes in global repertoire structure. Patch test score correlated positively with the number of PT1 expanded TCRs, reaching significance at thresholds 8, 16 and 32 but not at 4.

The method behind the library was RACE. Sequencing was performed on a NextSeq 500. During library preparation, unique molecular identifiers were attached to individual cDNA molecules so that TCRs could be counted in a quantitative, reproducible way. From each blood RNA sample, both TCR alpha and TCR beta chains were sequenced. The paper's processing steps were these. Samples had a median of roughly 87,000 TCRs, with a range from about 23,224 to 700,000. V, J and CDR3 annotation of the TCR reads was carried out using the Decombinator software suite. For PS versus PT1 abundance plots, all samples were subsampled to the same number of TCRs (28,000). Expanded TCRs were defined as absent before sensitization and observed at least eight times at the 2-week time point. The raw public reads went through TCRdb reprocessing: fastp at Q25, MiXCR clone calling, in-frame beta chains kept. A single entry per CDR3 protein holds the most common genes and DNA from its merged rows. The V and J calls follow TCRdb's processing rather than the paper's. The sample contains under 100,000 distinct CDR3 sequences, 10% to 12% of them found a single time. 3% to 4% of the sample is held by the ten biggest clonotypes.

V and J are truncated by 5 bases and 6 bases respectively, leaving an intervening sequence of 16 bases. Inclusive of the bounding cysteine and phenylalanine, the CDR3 is 13 residues long. Only the CDR3 portion is preserved as DNA: 39 bases, with reading frame beginning at the first base. In the germline V gene (reference sequence), CDR1 corresponds to DFQATT and CDR2 to SNEGSKA. Notes on this clonotype: Its antigen specificity is not known. No clone much larger than this one lies a single base away; base qualities are absent.

The time point label, as the study defines it: patch test 2, 6 weeks after DPC sensitization. This sample's treatment or condition label indicates: therapeutic diphenylcyclopropenone sensitization with weekly scalp DPC. At each patch-test visit, blood was drawn before the patch test was applied. Patients were considered eligible if aged 18 to 70, diagnosed with alopecia and deemed suitable for DPC therapy, and patients were excluded if pregnant. Total RNA was isolated from unfractionated whole blood collected in Tempus Blood RNA tubes. This sequence was found in a woman in her thirties or forties with alopecia areata. Some clones in this sample may be carry-over from other donors' samples. The sample was whole blood, taken in connection with sensitization to the hapten diphenylcyclopropenone (DPC). The sequence joins TRBV20-1 to TRBJ1-1; a weak D assignment points to TRBD1 (5 bases agree). The nucleotide sequence is given as TGCAGTGCTCCCGGGACCGGGGGGGCTGAAGCTTTCTTT. Protein translation: CSAPGTGGAEAFF.